The 25 T cell receptor beta chains below were found in one sample sequenced in a study of shared clonotypes between healthy human individuals. CD45RO-negative, CCR7-positively selected cells formed the naive CD8 fraction, excluding terminally differentiated effector memory CD45RA+ cells. Here immunoSEQ multiplex PCR was the method, and the copy in TCRdb shows in-frame clones only, minus some. Of 550,000 to 750,000 clones listed, roughly 95% were seen once; the top ten hold 0.11%. The sequencing input was naive CD8+ T cells sorted from blood. These receptors were taken from a woman in her thirties in good health.

This clone showed up just once. The chain has TRBV11-2 and TRBJ2-3; no definite D call. With 5 bases removed from V and 5 bases from J, the gap between germline ends came to 11 bases. Germline assignment: CDR1 SGHAT and CDR2 FQNNGV. The CDR3 loop spans 13 amino acids. The CDR3: CASSERQLDTQYF. CDR3 coding DNA: TGTGCCAGCAGCGAGCGACAATTAGATACGCAGTATTTT. Full variable domain (outside the CDR3, taken from reference TRBV11-2 and TRBJ2-3): EAGVAQSPRYKIIEKRQSVAFWCNPISGHATLYWYQQILGQGPKLLIQFQNNGVVDDSQLPKDRFSAERLKGVDSTLKIQPAKLEDSAVYLCASSERQLDTQYFGPGTRLTVL.

V and J are TRBV15 and TRBJ2-3, with TRBD1 matching 9 bases. Germline V gene lookup returns CDR1 LNHNV and CDR2 YYDKDF (reference sequence). J was trimmed by 4 bases and V by 4 bases; bases with no gene match: 6. The CDR3 extends over 15 amino acids. The CDR3 DNA reads TGTGCCACCAGCACAGGGACAGGGTTGCCAGATACGCAGTATTTT. Translation: CATSTGTGLPDTQYF.

The chain joins TRBV5-1 to TRBJ2-7, with D uncertain. The CDR3 runs 16 residues. CDR1 and CDR2 from the germline V gene are SGHRS and YFSETQ. V gave up 0 bases and J gave up 2 bases, with 15 bases separating them. The CDR3 sequence is CASSLAFWGQTYEQYF. CDR3 nucleotides: TGCGCCAGCAGCTTGGCGTTCTGGGGTCAGACCTACGAGCAGTACTTC.

The chain carries TRBV7-9 and TRBJ1-2; no definite D call. The length of the CDR3 is 18 residues. The germline V gene encodes CDR1 SEHNR and CDR2 FQNEAQ (reference sequence). Trimming cost V 1 base and J 5 bases, with 23 bases left between them. The CDR3: CASSLEADPLLNLYGYTF. Written as DNA, the CDR3 is TGTGCCAGCAGCTTAGAGGCAGATCCCCTCCTAAATCTTTATGGCTACACCTTC.

This clone was observed a few times. CDR3 bases: TGCAGTGCGATGGAGCTGCATGAGCAGTTCTTC. It yields the protein CSAMELHEQFF. The V and J genes are TRBV20-1 and TRBJ2-1, with D unclear. CDR1 is DFQATT and CDR2 is SNEGSKA in the germline V gene (reference sequence). V was shortened by 6 bases and J by 8 bases, with 11 bases between the two germline ends. This CDR3 has 11 residues.

This clone was seen a single time. J is TRBJ2-5 and V is TRBV28; D perhaps matches TRBD2 (5 bases). Germline V gene lookup returns CDR1 MDHEN and CDR2 SYDVKM. CDR3 size: 14 residues. Trimming left V 5 bases short and J 0 bases short, with 10 bases between. The CDR3 DNA follows: TGTGCCAGCAGTATAAAGCGGTACCAAGAGACCCAGTACTTC. It yields the protein CASSIKRYQETQYF. The entire variable domain, with the rest obtained from reference TRBV28 and TRBJ2-5, is as follows: DVKVTQSSRYLVKRTGEKVFLECVQDMDHENMFWYRQDPGLGLRLIYFSYDVKMKEKGDIPEGYSVSREKKERFSLILESASTNQTSMYLCASSIKRYQETQYFGPGTRLLVL.

This chain uses TRBV9 with TRBJ2-1; maybe TRBD2 (6 bases). CDR1 and CDR2 from the germline V gene are SGDLS and YYNGEE. V was cut by 4 bases and J by 0 bases, with 14 bases left in between. This CDR3 is 16 amino acids long. In DNA, the CDR3 is TGTGCCAGCAGCACATCTGGGGGGAGCTCCTACAATGAGCAGTTCTTC. Translated: CASSTSGGSSYNEQFF.

Only one count was recorded for this clone. The chain recombines TRBV13 with TRBJ2-2, with 9 bases aligning to TRBD1. CDR3 length: 15 residues. V shed 2 bases, J shed 4 bases, and the junction held 2 bases outside the gene matches. Germline CDR1 and CDR2: PRHDT and FYEKMQ (reference sequence). DNA for the CDR3: TGTGCCAGCAGCTTAACAGGGGGCTCCACCGGGGAGCTGTTTTTT. Protein sequence: CASSLTGGSTGELFF.

This clone occurred once. V usage is TRBV28 and J usage is TRBJ2-2; 8 nucleotides match TRBD1. The CDR3 runs to 15 residues. After removal of 3 bases from V and 7 bases from J, the junction contained 7 bases not matched to a gene. CDR1 and CDR2 (germline): MDHEN, SYDVKM. CDR3 DNA: TGTGCCAGCAGTTTGGCACAGGGGGAAGGCGGGGAGCTGTTTTTT. This codes for CASSLAQGEGGELFF.

This chain joins TRBV2 and TRBJ2-7; D possibly matches TRBD1 or TRBD2 (5 bases each). The germline CDR1 and CDR2 sequences are SNHLY and FYNNEI. V dropped 6 bases and J dropped 2 bases, with 8 bases sitting between them. CDR3 length: 12 amino acids. The CDR3 is CASRPGPYEQYF. The CDR3 DNA sequence: TGTGCCAGCAGACCGGGACCCTACGAGCAGTACTTC.

This sequence joins TRBV29-1 and TRBJ1-5, with 10 bases fitting TRBD1. Trimming took 7 bases from V and 7 from J; bases not matched to a gene: 7. This CDR3 has 13 amino acids. Germline CDR1 is SQVTM and CDR2 is ANQGSEA. Here the CDR3 reads CSGSTGGGQPQHF. The CDR3, as DNA: TGCAGCGGATCGACAGGGGGCGGACAGCCCCAGCATTTT.

The chain couples TRBV6-5 to TRBJ2-1; maybe TRBD2 (5 bases). The ends were cut back, 0 bases at V and 4 bases at J, with 10 bases in the middle. The germline gives CDR1 MNHEY, CDR2 SVGAGI. The CDR3 extends over 15 amino acids. CDR3 protein: CASSYSRGLYNEQFF. The CDR3, as DNA: TGTGCCAGCAGTTACTCGAGAGGGCTTTACAATGAGCAGTTCTTC.

V is TRBV18 and J is TRBJ2-7; perhaps TRBD2 as D (5 bases). Germline V gene lookup returns CDR1 KGHSH and CDR2 LQKENI. V was shortened by 4 bases and J by 4 bases, with 17 bases between the two germline ends. The CDR3 length is 15 residues. Written as DNA, the CDR3 is TGTGCCAGCTCACACCCAATGGTAGCGAGGTACGAGCAGTACTTC. It codes for CASSHPMVARYEQYF.

V is TRBV9 and J is TRBJ2-5; tentative D call: TRBD2 (6 bases). Trimming removed 4 bases at V and 2 bases at J, with 15 bases between. Looked up from germline, CDR1 is SGDLS and CDR2 is YYNGEE. The length of the CDR3 is 15 residues. Here the CDR3 DNA reads TGTGCCAGCAGCCCGGGATTGGGGGGTCAAGAGACCCAGTACTTC. Its protein product is CASSPGLGGQETQYF.

The gene calls are TRBV2 and TRBJ1-4; D is perhaps TRBD1 (5 bases). V lost 6 bases to trimming and J lost 6 bases, with 14 bases between them. The CDR3 extends over 14 amino acids. Germline lookup yields CDR1 SNHLY and CDR2 FYNNEI. CDR3 amino acids: CASRNQGMDEKLFF. The CDR3 bases are TGTGCCAGCAGAAATCAGGGCATGGATGAAAAACTGTTTTTT.

This chain uses TRBV5-1 with TRBJ1-1; 9 bases map to TRBD1. This CDR3 contains 14 residues. Trimming at V came to 3 bases and at J to 6 bases, leaving 6 bases not matched to a gene. Germline V gene data show CDR1 as SGHRS and CDR2 as YFSETQ. Here the CDR3 reads CASSSGQGLSEAFF. The DNA for the CDR3 is TGCGCCAGCAGCTCGGGACAGGGTTTGTCTGAAGCTTTCTTT.

The V and J genes are TRBV30 and TRBJ1-2; 7 bases match TRBD1. The CDR3 has 14 residues. V lost 4 bases, J lost 4 bases, and 9 bases stayed unmatched. Germline V CDR1 and CDR2: GTSNPN, SVGIG (reference sequence). The DNA of the CDR3 is TGTGCCTGGACCCCCTACGACAGGGTCTATGGCTACACCTTC. Its protein product is CAWTPYDRVYGYTF.

The sample holds one count of this clone. The V call is TRBV5-8, the J call TRBJ2-5; 12 bases line up with TRBD2. V was pared by 3 bases and J by 2 bases, with 5 bases of the junction left unmatched. The CDR3 sequence is 16 residues long. Germline V gene lookup returns CDR1 SGHTS and CDR2 YDEGEE. The CDR3 reads CASSSGLAGLQETQYF. In DNA, the CDR3 is TGTGCCAGCAGCTCCGGACTAGCGGGGCTTCAAGAGACCCAGTACTTC. Variable domain in full (rest from reference TRBV5-8 and TRBJ2-5): EAGVTQSPTHLIKTRGQQATLRCSPISGHTSVYWYQQALGLGLQFLLWYDEGEERNRGNFPPRFSGRQFPNYSSELNVNALELEDSALYLCASSSGLAGLQETQYFGPGTRLLVL.

The chain combines TRBV29-1 with TRBJ2-1, with 9 nucleotides matching TRBD1. This CDR3 is built from 14 residues. The junction had 12 bases not matched to a gene; V was cut back by 7 bases and J by 8 bases. CDR1 is SQVTM, CDR2 ANQGSEA, per germline. The CDR3 here is CSARHWTGDHEQFF. CDR3 bases: TGCAGCGCCCGGCATTGGACAGGGGACCATGAGCAGTTCTTC.

The V and J genes are TRBV19 and TRBJ1-5; D might be TRBD1 (6 bases). CDR3 length: 17 residues. Germline values: CDR1 LNHDA, CDR2 SQIVND (reference sequence). With 0 bases removed from V and 0 bases from J, the gap between germline ends came to 12 bases. CDR3 in amino acids: CASSIDSGAYSNQPQHF. CDR3 coding DNA: TGTGCCAGTAGTATAGACTCAGGGGCTTATAGCAATCAGCCCCAGCATTTT. Full variable domain (remainder filled in from reference TRBV19 and TRBJ1-5): DGGITQSPKYLFRKEGQNVTLSCEQNLNHDAMYWYRQDPGQGLRLIYYSQIVNDFQKGDIAEGYSVSREKKESFPLTVTSAQKNPTAFYLCASSIDSGAYSNQPQHFGDGTRLSIL.

This sequence joins TRBV28 and TRBJ2-7; D is undetermined. V was trimmed by 5 bases and J by 2 bases, leaving 10 bases between them. CDR1 is MDHEN and CDR2 is SYDVKM in the germline V gene. The CDR3 runs to 13 residues. In nucleotides, the CDR3 is TGTGCCAGCAGTCCGCTCCATACCTACGAGCAGTACTTC. Translation gives CASSPLHTYEQYF.

The chain is built from TRBV19 and TRBJ2-5; 8 bases line up with TRBD1. The J call may be wrong; the DNA end is better matched by TRBJ2-7. The CDR3 loop spans 14 amino acids. CDR1 and CDR2 (germline): LNHDA, SQIVND (reference sequence). The CDR3 DNA reads TGTGCCAGTAGCCCGGACAGGGAAAGACCCGAGCAGTACTTC. Its translation: CASSPDRERPEQYF.

Note on this clone: Other nucleotide sequences in the sample specify the same CDR3. The chain carries TRBV9 and TRBJ1-1, with TRBD1 matching 7 bases. V gave up 0 bases and J gave up 8 bases; unmatched junction bases: 4. This CDR3 spans 13 amino acids. Germline loops: CDR1 SGDLS, CDR2 YYNGEE. CDR3 DNA sequence: TGTGCCAGCAGCGTAGAGGACAGGACGGAAGCTTTCTTT. Translated: CASSVEDRTEAFF.

As DNA, the CDR3 is TGTGCCAGCAGCTTACTTCTCAATGAGCAGTTCTTC. Residues: CASSLLLNEQFF. The V gene is TRBV7-9, the J gene TRBJ2-1; D gene unclear. CDR1 and CDR2 from the germline V gene are SEHNR and FQNEAQ (reference sequence). V lost 2 bases and J lost 6, with 5 bases in between. The CDR3 has 12 residues.

The chain has TRBV6-6 and TRBJ1-1; D is undetermined. Germline CDR1 reads MNHNY; CDR2 reads SVGAGI (reference sequence). The CDR3 runs to 12 residues. V was pared by 6 bases and J by 4 bases, with 9 bases between. The CDR3 here is CASSLSSTEAFF. The CDR3 nucleotides read TGTGCCAGCAGCCTGAGTAGCACTGAAGCTTTCTTT.